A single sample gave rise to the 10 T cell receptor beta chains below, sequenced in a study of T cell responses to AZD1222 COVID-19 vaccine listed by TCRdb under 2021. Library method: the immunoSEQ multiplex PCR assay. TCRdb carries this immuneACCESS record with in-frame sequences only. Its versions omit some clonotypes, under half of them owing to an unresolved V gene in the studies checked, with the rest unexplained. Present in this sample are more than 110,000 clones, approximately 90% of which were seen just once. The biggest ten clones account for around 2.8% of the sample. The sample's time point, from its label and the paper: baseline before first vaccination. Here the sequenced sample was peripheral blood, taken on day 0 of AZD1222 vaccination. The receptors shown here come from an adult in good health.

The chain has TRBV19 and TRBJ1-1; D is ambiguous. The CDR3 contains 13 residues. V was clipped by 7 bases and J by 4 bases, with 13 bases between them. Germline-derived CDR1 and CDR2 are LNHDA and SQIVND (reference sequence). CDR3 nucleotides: TGTGCCAGTACCCTTACTCGGGGCACTGAAGCTTTCTTT. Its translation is CASTLTRGTEAFF.

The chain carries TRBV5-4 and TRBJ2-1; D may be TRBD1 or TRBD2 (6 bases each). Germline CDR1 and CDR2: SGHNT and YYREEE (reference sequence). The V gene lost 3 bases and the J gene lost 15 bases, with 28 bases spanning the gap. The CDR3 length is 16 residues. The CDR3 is CASSWGAGVGDGYWFF. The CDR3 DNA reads TGTGCCAGCAGCTGGGGGGCGGGTGTTGGGGACGGATATTGGTTCTTC.

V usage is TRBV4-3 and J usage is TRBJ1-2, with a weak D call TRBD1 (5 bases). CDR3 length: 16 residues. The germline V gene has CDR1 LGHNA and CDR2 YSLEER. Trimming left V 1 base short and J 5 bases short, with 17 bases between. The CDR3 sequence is CASSQGLSGAGYGYTF. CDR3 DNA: TGCGCCAGCAGCCAAGGACTCTCCGGGGCCGGATATGGCTACACCTTC.

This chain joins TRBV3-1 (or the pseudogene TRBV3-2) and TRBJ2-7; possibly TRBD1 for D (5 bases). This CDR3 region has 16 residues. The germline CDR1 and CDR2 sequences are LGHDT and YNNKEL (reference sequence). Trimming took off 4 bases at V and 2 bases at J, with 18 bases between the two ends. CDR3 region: CASSLTEGENPYEQYF. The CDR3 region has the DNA TGTGCCAGCAGCCTGACCGAAGGGGAAAACCCCTACGAGCAGTACTTC.

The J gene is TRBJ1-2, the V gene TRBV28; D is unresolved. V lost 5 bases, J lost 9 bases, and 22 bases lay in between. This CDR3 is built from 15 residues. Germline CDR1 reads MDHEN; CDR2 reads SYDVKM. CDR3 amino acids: CASSLTSPGERRYTF. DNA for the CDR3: TGTGCCAGCAGTCTGACGTCCCCGGGCGAGCGTCGCTACACCTTC.

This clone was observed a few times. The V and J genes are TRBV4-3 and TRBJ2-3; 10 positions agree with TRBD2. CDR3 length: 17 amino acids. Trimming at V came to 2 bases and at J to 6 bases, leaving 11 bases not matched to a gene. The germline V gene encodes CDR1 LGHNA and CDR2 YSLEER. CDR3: CASSQRAKRGGGDTQYF. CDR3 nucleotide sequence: TGCGCCAGCAGCCAAAGGGCCAAGCGGGGGGGCGGGGATACGCAGTATTTT.

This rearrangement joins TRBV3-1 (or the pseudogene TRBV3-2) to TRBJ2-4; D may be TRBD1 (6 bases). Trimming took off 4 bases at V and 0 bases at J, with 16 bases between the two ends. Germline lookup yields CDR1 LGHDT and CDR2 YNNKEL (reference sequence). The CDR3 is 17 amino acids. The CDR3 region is CASSPRLQGLAKNIQYF. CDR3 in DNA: TGTGCCAGCAGCCCCCGTCTCCAGGGGCTAGCCAAAAACATTCAGTACTTC.

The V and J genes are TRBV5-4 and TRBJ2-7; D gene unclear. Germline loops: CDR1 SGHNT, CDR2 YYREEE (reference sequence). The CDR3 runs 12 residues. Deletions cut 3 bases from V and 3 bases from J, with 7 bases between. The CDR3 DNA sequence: TGTGCCAGCAGCTCCCAGAGCTACGAGCAGTACTTC. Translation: CASSSQSYEQYF. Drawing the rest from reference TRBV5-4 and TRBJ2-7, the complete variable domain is ETGVTQSPTHLIKTRGQQVTLRCSSQSGHNTVSWYQQALGQGPQFIFQYYREEENGRGNFPPRFSGLQFPNYSSELNVNALELDDSALYLCASSSQSYEQYFGPGTRLTVT.

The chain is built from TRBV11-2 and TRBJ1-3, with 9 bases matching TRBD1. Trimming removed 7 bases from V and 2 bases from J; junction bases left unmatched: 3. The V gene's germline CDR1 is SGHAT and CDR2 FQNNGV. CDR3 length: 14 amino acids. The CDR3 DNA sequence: TGTGCCAGCAACAGACAGGGGGCTGGAAACACCATATATTTT. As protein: CASNRQGAGNTIYF.

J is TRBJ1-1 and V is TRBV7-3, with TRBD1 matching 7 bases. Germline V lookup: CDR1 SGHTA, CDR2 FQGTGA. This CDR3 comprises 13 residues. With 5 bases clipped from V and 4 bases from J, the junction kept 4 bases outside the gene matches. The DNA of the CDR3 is TGTGCCAGCAGCCGCGACAGGGCCACTGAAGCTTTCTTT. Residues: CASSRDRATEAFF.